Following are 20 T cell receptor beta chains from one sample sequenced in a study of T cells in Graves' hyperthyroidism and ophthalmopathy. RNA transcripts gave rise to amplified TCR beta CDR3 regions. Carried out on the TCR CDR3, a first-round RT-PCR used the HTBI primer set. Via MiXCR, TCRdb re-called the multiplex PCR reads, giving one row per CDR3 protein. In the table there are 20,000 to 30,000 distinct CDR3 sequences, 49% of which are singletons. The specimen sequenced was blood. All receptors derive from a middle-aged woman with Graves' hyperthyroidism that later progressed to Graves' ophthalmopathy.

On this clonotype itself: The junction shows a germline mismatch at one end, possibly a read error. The J gene is TRBJ2-2, the V gene TRBV12-3 or TRBV12-4; maybe TRBD2 (5 bases). This CDR3 is 17 amino acids long. The CDR3 here is CASSLRTGGLFTGELLF. The CDR3 DNA reads TGTGCCAGCAGTTTAAGGACTGGCGGCTTATTCACCGGGGAGCTGCTTTTT.

V gene TRBV4-2 combines with J gene TRBJ1-2; D not resolved. Deletions cut 6 bases from V and 0 bases from J, with 8 bases between. The CDR3 is 13 residues long. CDR1 is LGHNA and CDR2 is YNFKEQ in the germline V gene. CDR3 coding DNA: TGTGCCAGCAGGTCAGGAACTAACTATGGCTACACCTTC. As protein: CASRSGTNYGYTF.

Only one count was recorded for this clonotype. This sequence joins TRBV7-3 and TRBJ2-2; unclear D gene. There are 16 residues in the CDR3. V was cut by 1 base and J by 2 bases, with 11 bases left in between. CDR1 and CDR2 from the germline V gene are SGHTA and FQGTGA. The CDR3, as DNA: TGTGCCAGCAGCTTAAACGGGCGGATTAACACCGGGGAGCTGTTTTTT. Translating gives CASSLNGRINTGELFF.

This clonotype occurred many times. J is TRBJ2-4 and V is TRBV20-1; 8 nucleotides agree with TRBD2. Germline values: CDR1 DFQATT, CDR2 SNEGSKA (reference sequence). This CDR3 contains 14 residues. Trimming cost V 0 bases and J 11 bases; bases outside gene matches: 9. The CDR3 nucleotides read TGCAGTGCTAGAGATCTTGGGACTAGTCGTTTTCAGTACTTC. The encoded protein is CSARDLGTSRFQYF.

Many counts were recorded for this clonotype. The V call is TRBV28, the J call TRBJ2-5; no definite D call. This CDR3 has 11 amino acids. V was trimmed by 6 bases and J by 3 bases, leaving 5 bases between them. Germline CDR1 is MDHEN and CDR2 is SYDVKM. CDR3 in amino acids: CASRAKETQYF. The CDR3 DNA follows: TGTGCCAGCAGAGCTAAAGAGACCCAGTACTTC.

By share of the sample, this clonotype is medium-sized. The chain joins TRBV10-3 to TRBJ1-1, with D possibly TRBD1 on 6 matching bases. This CDR3 has 13 amino acids. The V and J ends lost 4 bases and 5 bases respectively, with 11 bases between them. Germline loops: CDR1 ENHRY, CDR2 SYGVKD. This CDR3 reads CAISGGAGTEAFF. DNA for the CDR3: TGTGCCATCAGTGGGGGGGCCGGGACTGAAGCTTTCTTT.

J is TRBJ2-7 and V is TRBV15, with TRBD1 identical over 9 bases. Germline values: CDR1 LNHNV, CDR2 YYDKDF (reference sequence). V shed 1 base and J 3 bases; nucleotides not matched to a gene: 4. The CDR3 sequence is 15 residues long. The CDR3 sequence is CATSRATGGSYEQYF. The CDR3 DNA reads as TGTGCCACCAGCAGAGCCACAGGGGGCAGCTACGAGCAGTACTTC.

The chain joins TRBV20-1 to TRBJ2-3; D ambiguous. V was shortened by 3 bases and J by 3 bases, with 22 bases between the two germline ends. CDR3 length equals 17 residues. The germline V gene encodes CDR1 DFQATT and CDR2 SNEGSKA (reference sequence). The CDR3 sequence is CSARGSEVGLRTDTQYF. CDR3 in DNA: TGCAGTGCTAGGGGGTCCGAGGTGGGGTTAAGGACAGATACGCAGTATTTT.

This clonotype has only a few counts. This chain links TRBV25-1 with TRBJ2-1; TRBD2 matches 14 bases. V was pared by 5 bases and J by 0 bases, with 21 bases of the junction left unmatched. This CDR3 has 23 amino acids. The germline gives CDR1 MGHDK, CDR2 SYGVNS. CDR3 residues: CASSPSPVPGLAGASPSYNEQFF. CDR3 sequence (DNA): TGTGCCAGCAGTCCTTCACCTGTGCCGGGACTAGCGGGAGCTTCCCCCTCCTACAATGAGCAGTTCTTC.

About this clonotype: The CDR3 end shows no conserved phenylalanine or tryptophan, and so a read error is likely. The V and J genes are TRBV20-1 and TRBJ2-3; D not resolved. CDR1 and CDR2 from the germline V gene are DFQATT and SNEGSKA (reference sequence). The length of the CDR3 is 12 residues. V lost 3 bases and J lost 5, with 9 bases in between. The CDR3 region is CSARSGGDTQYL. In nucleotides, the CDR3 is TGCAGTGCTAGGTCTGGTGGAGATACGCAGTATCTT.

This clonotype was recorded only once. The CDR3 DNA is TGCGCCAGCAGCTTGTGGGCGGGATCCTACAATGAGCAGTTCTTC. Amino acid sequence: CASSLWAGSYNEQFF. The V gene is TRBV5-1, the J gene TRBJ2-1, with D possibly TRBD2 on 6 matching bases. Per the germline V gene, CDR1 is SGHRS and CDR2 is YFSETQ. This CDR3 is built from 15 residues. V lost 1 base to trimming and J lost 1 base, with 9 bases between them.

This clonotype occurred once. The rearrangement joins TRBV20-1 to TRBJ2-1; TRBD2 matches at 12 bases. V lost 4 bases, J lost 6 bases, and 1 base stayed unmatched. This CDR3 contains 13 residues. Per germline, CDR1 DFQATT and CDR2 SNEGSKA (reference sequence). The DNA for the CDR3 is TGCAGTGCTACTAGCGGGAGGGCCAATGAGCAGTTCTTC. It yields the protein CSATSGRANEQFF.

J is TRBJ1-5 and V is TRBV19; a weak D match, TRBD1 (5 bases). Germline-derived CDR1 and CDR2 are LNHDA and SQIVND (reference sequence). V lost 2 bases and J lost 0, with 8 bases in between. The CDR3 has 15 residues. CDR3 nucleotide sequence: TGTGCCAGTAGTATAACAGGTTATAGCAATCAGCCCCAGCATTTT. Its translation: CASSITGYSNQPQHF.

This clonotype was counted between two and nine times. V and J are TRBV20-1 and TRBJ2-7; 8 nucleotides agree with TRBD2. After removal of 5 bases from V and 6 bases from J, the junction contained 9 bases not matched to a gene. This CDR3 spans 13 amino acids. Germline V gene sequence: CDR1 DFQATT, CDR2 SNEGSKA (reference sequence). The CDR3 reads CSAQAGVSSEQYF. CDR3 sequence (DNA): TGCAGTGCTCAAGCGGGAGTATCGAGCGAGCAGTACTTC.

The chain carries TRBV5-6 and TRBJ2-1; D remains ambiguous. CDR3 size: 14 residues. Per germline, CDR1 SGHDT and CDR2 YYEEEE. V lost 2 bases to trimming and J lost 5 bases, with 11 bases between them. The CDR3 DNA reads TGTGCCAGCAGCTTCTCCAGGCACCACAATGAGCAGTTCTTC. It encodes CASSFSRHHNEQFF.

CDR3 loop: CATSFEAENFLSNQPQHF. The CDR3 DNA reads TGTGCCACCAGCTTCGAGGCCGAGAACTTCCTTAGCAATCAGCCCCAGCATTTT. The rearrangement uses TRBV24-1 and TRBJ1-5; D unresolved. Germline-derived CDR1 and CDR2 are KGHDR and SFDVKD. V lost 7 bases and J lost 0, with 21 bases in between. The CDR3 is made up of 18 amino acids.

The CDR3 loop reads CATSDLRAGDVDTQYF. The DNA of the CDR3 is TGTGCCACCAGTGACTTGAGGGCGGGAGATGTAGATACGCAGTATTTT. The V call is TRBV24-1, the J call TRBJ2-3; 7 nucleotides agree with TRBD2. The CDR3 extends over 16 amino acids. Germline CDR1 KGHDR, CDR2 SFDVKD. V trimming: 4 bases; J trimming: 5 bases; junction bases outside the gene matches: 11.

As to this clonotype: With a much larger clone just one base away, this may be a read error. The gene calls are TRBV19 and TRBJ1-2; D might be TRBD1 (6 bases). This CDR3 spans 15 amino acids. V was clipped by 9 bases and J by 4 bases, with 21 bases between them. Germline V gives CDR1 LNHDA, CDR2 SQIVND (reference sequence). CDR3 region: CASRSSGGDTYGYTF. CDR3 DNA sequence: TGTGCCAGCAGGTCGTCGGGGGGCGATACCTATGGCTACACCTTC.

This clonotype ranks as medium-sized. The chain links TRBV7-8 to TRBJ2-2; 8 bases are shared with TRBD2. V shed 5 bases and J 8 bases; nucleotides not matched to a gene: 16. The CDR3 totals 17 residues. CDR1 and CDR2 (germline): SGHVS, FQNEAQ. CDR3 in amino acids: CASSPWGSGGVRGELFF. The CDR3 DNA sequence: TGTGCCAGCAGCCCATGGGGATCGGGAGGGGTGAGGGGGGAGCTGTTTTTT.

The chain joins TRBV20-1 to TRBJ1-2; no clear D. The CDR3 has 14 residues. Germline CDR1 is DFQATT and CDR2 is SNEGSKA (reference sequence). V lost 6 bases and J 4 bases, leaving 18 bases between the germline ends. The CDR3 is CSAEGTGESYGYTF. The CDR3 DNA sequence: TGCAGTGCCGAGGGCACTGGGGAATCCTATGGCTACACCTTC.